These T cell receptor beta chains were read from a single sample in a study of T cell repertoires in ileal Crohn's disease. The protocol was immunoSEQ multiplex PCR, while the TCRdb copy is restricted to in-frame clones and leaves out a portion. The repertoire holds approximately 15,000 clones, with about 80% as singletons. The sample consisted of ileal tissue. These receptors all come from an adult with Crohn's disease. CDR3s include the opening cysteine and the closing phenylalanine or tryptophan. A D gene is named only where the DNA matches it firmly. The size of a clone is reported for some rows only, either as once, few or many, or as a class for expanded clones.

D gene: TRBD2; clone size: .; J gene: TRBJ2-5; V gene: TRBV11-2; CDR3 protein: CASSLDWGGGQETQYF; CDR3 DNA: TGTGCCAGCAGCTTAGATTGGGGGGGTGGGCAAGAGACCCAGTACTTC
D gene: TRBD1; clone size: once; J gene: TRBJ2-5; V gene: TRBV6-4; CDR3 protein: CASSQTGLETQYF; CDR3 DNA: TGTGCCAGCAGTCAGACAGGGTTGGAGACCCAGTACTTC
D gene: TRBD2; clone size: .; J gene: TRBJ2-7; V gene: TRBV7-9; CDR3 protein: CASSFGAEGRDEQYF; CDR3 DNA: TGTGCCAGCAGCTTTGGGGCGGAGGGGAGGGACGAGCAGTACTTC
D gene: .; clone size: .; J gene: TRBJ2-3; V gene: TRBV28; CDR3 protein: CASSWTALSTDTQYF; CDR3 DNA: TGTGCCAGCTCTTGGACAGCCTTGAGCACAGATACGCAGTATTTT
D gene: .; clone size: once; J gene: TRBJ1-3; V gene: TRBV5-1; CDR3 protein: CASSSRPGNTIYF; CDR3 DNA: TGCGCCAGCAGCTCCAGGCCTGGAAACACCATATATTTT
D gene: .; clone size: few; J gene: TRBJ1-2; V gene: TRBV4-3; CDR3 protein: CASSNYNGYTF; CDR3 DNA: TGCGCCAGCAGCAATTATAATGGCTACACCTTC
D gene: .; clone size: .; J gene: TRBJ1-1; V gene: TRBV19; CDR3 protein: CASTAGGRGEAFF; CDR3 DNA: TGTGCCAGTACCGCGGGGGGGCGGGGTGAAGCTTTCTTT
D gene: TRBD2; clone size: .; J gene: TRBJ2-1; V gene: TRBV4-1; CDR3 protein: CASSQDLLAGAGVNEQFF; CDR3 DNA: TGCGCCAGCAGCCAAGATCTACTAGCGGGGGCGGGGGTAAATGAGCAGTTCTTC
D gene: .; clone size: few; J gene: TRBJ1-2; V gene: TRBV30; CDR3 protein: CAWSPPRDTNYGYTF; CDR3 DNA: TGTGCCTGGAGTCCACCCAGGGACACCAACTATGGCTACACCTTC
D gene: TRBD1; clone size: .; J gene: TRBJ1-1; V gene: TRBV6-6; CDR3 protein: CASRGTGANTEAFF; CDR3 DNA: TGTGCCAGCAGGGGGACAGGGGCGAACACTGAAGCTTTCTTT
D gene: TRBD2; clone size: .; J gene: TRBJ2-3; V gene: TRBV5-1; CDR3 protein: CASSLEPSGGVTLQYF; CDR3 DNA: TGCGCCAGCAGCTTGGAACCTAGCGGGGGGGTTACCCTGCAGTATTTT
D gene: TRBD1; clone size: .; J gene: TRBJ2-3; V gene: TRBV6-1; CDR3 protein: CASSVTGSSTDTQYF; CDR3 DNA: TGTGCCAGCAGTGTGACAGGGAGTAGCACAGATACGCAGTATTTT
D gene: .; clone size: .; J gene: TRBJ2-7; V gene: TRBV20-1; CDR3 protein: CSARRGGEQYF; CDR3 DNA: TGCAGTGCCCGAAGGGGGGGCGAGCAGTACTTC
D gene: .; clone size: few; J gene: TRBJ1-4; V gene: TRBV15; CDR3 protein: CATSSHRQTAGGLFF; CDR3 DNA: TGTGCCACCAGCAGTCACCGACAGACAGCGGGTGGACTGTTTTTT
D gene: .; clone size: .; J gene: TRBJ1-3; V gene: TRBV29-1; CDR3 protein: CSVVTSSGNTIYF; CDR3 DNA: TGCAGCGTTGTAACAAGCTCTGGAAACACCATATATTTT
D gene: TRBD1; clone size: .; J gene: TRBJ1-1; V gene: TRBV4-3; CDR3 protein: CASSQGSRGPNTEAFF; CDR3 DNA: TGCGCCAGCAGCCAAGGCTCAAGGGGGCCGAACACTGAAGCTTTCTTT
D gene: .; clone size: .; J gene: TRBJ1-2; V gene: TRBV4-1; CDR3 protein: CASSPLREGRVHGYTF; CDR3 DNA: TGCGCCAGCAGTCCCCTACGGGAGGGGCGCGTCCATGGCTACACCTTC
D gene: .; clone size: large; J gene: TRBJ1-1; V gene: TRBV19; CDR3 protein: CASSVTPSGTEAFF; CDR3 DNA: TGTGCCAGTAGTGTTACACCATCGGGCACTGAAGCTTTCTTT
D gene: TRBD1; clone size: .; J gene: TRBJ1-6; V gene: TRBV25-1; CDR3 protein: CASSVGTGGGSPLHF; CDR3 DNA: TGTGCCAGCAGTGTCGGGACAGGGGGAGGTTCACCCCTCCACTTT
D gene: .; clone size: .; J gene: TRBJ1-2; V gene: TRBV4-3; CDR3 protein: CASSQDRVGYGYTF; CDR3 DNA: TGCGCCAGCAGCCAAGATCGGGTGGGCTATGGCTACACCTTC
D gene: .; clone size: .; J gene: TRBJ1-2; V gene: TRBV4-1; CDR3 protein: CASLPATQQGYGYTF; CDR3 DNA: TGCGCCAGCCTGCCGGCCACCCAGCAGGGCTATGGCTACACCTTC
D gene: .; clone size: .; J gene: TRBJ2-1; V gene: TRBV25-1; CDR3 protein: CASSELLGGGEQFF; CDR3 DNA: TGTGCCAGCAGTGAGCTCTTGGGGGGAGGTGAGCAGTTCTTC
D gene: .; clone size: few; J gene: TRBJ1-2; V gene: TRBV27; CDR3 protein: CASSFSSLGYGYTF; CDR3 DNA: TGTGCCAGCAGTTTTTCCTCACTAGGCTATGGCTACACCTTC
D gene: .; clone size: .; J gene: TRBJ2-7; V gene: TRBV28; CDR3 protein: CASSLGRGLTYEQYF; CDR3 DNA: TGTGCCAGCAGTTTAGGCAGGGGACTAACCTACGAGCAGTACTTC
D gene: TRBD1; clone size: .; J gene: TRBJ2-5; V gene: TRBV6-1; CDR3 protein: CASSEGAQRGRETQYF; CDR3 DNA: TGTGCCAGCAGTGAAGGGGCACAGAGGGGGCGAGAGACCCAGTACTTC
D gene: .; clone size: .; J gene: TRBJ1-2; V gene: TRBV25-1; CDR3 protein: CASSEDDSNYGYTF; CDR3 DNA: TGTGCCAGCAGTGAAGACGACAGTAACTATGGCTACACCTTC